This TCR beta chain was recovered during a study of human T cells and chemical hapten exposure. The count of this clonotype is one. The CDR3 covers 17 residues. The germline CDR1 and CDR2 sequences are SQVTM and ANQGSEA. After removal of 7 bases from V and 5 bases from J, the junction contained 21 bases not matched to a gene. Each CDR3 protein gets one entry after TCRdb re-called the RACE reads with MiXCR. Among some 110,000 distinct CDR3 sequences, about 10% were seen once, and the ten largest hold approximately 2.5%. Time point indicated: patch test 3, about 24 weeks after DPC sensitization. Specified treatment: therapeutic diphenylcyclopropenone sensitization with weekly scalp DPC.

The V and J genes are TRBV29-1 and TRBJ2-7; TRBD1 aligns across 9 bases. This receptor was obtained from a woman aged 50 to 60 with alopecia areata. Some clones in this sample may be carry-over from other donors' samples. The source material was whole blood, sampled in connection with sensitization to the hapten diphenylcyclopropenone (DPC). The CDR3, as DNA: TGCAGCGAGCCGGGACAGGGAAAACTTAATCCCCCAGACGAGCAGTACTTC. It translates to CSEPGQGKLNPPDEQYF.